A selection of T cell receptor beta chains follows, all from one sample in a study of cytomegalovirus exposure and HLA in healthy donors. Data came from immunoSEQ multiplex PCR; TCRdb stores just in-frame clones and leaves some out. Of about 60,000 clones in the sample, 96% are singletons; the top ten hold 1.2%. The sequenced material came from PBMCs. All receptors come from a woman between 18 and 29 years old in good health and CMV-seronegative. The CDR3 runs from the conserved cysteine through the conserved F or W. Each record gives: J gene, D gene, CDR3 length, clone size, V gene, CDR3 DNA, CDR3 protein. The D gene is left open where the match is weak. Rows may omit the clone size; those that give it use once, few, many or a size class.

J gene: TRBJ2-5; D gene: TRBD2; CDR3 length: 15; clone size: NA; V gene: TRBV7-6; CDR3 DNA: TGTGGCAGCAGCTTAATGCGGGGGGGACAAGAGACCCAGTACTTC; CDR3 protein: CGSSLMRGGQETQYF
J gene: TRBJ1-2; D gene: NA; CDR3 length: 16; clone size: NA; V gene: TRBV18; CDR3 DNA: TGTGCCAGCTCAACCCCCCAGGGGAAGGCTAACTATGGCTACACCTTC; CDR3 protein: CASSTPQGKANYGYTF
J gene: TRBJ2-5; D gene: NA; CDR3 length: 13; clone size: NA; V gene: TRBV13; CDR3 DNA: TGTGCCAGCAGCTTCCGGCCAGGGGAGACCCAGTACTTC; CDR3 protein: CASSFRPGETQYF
J gene: TRBJ1-5; D gene: TRBD1; CDR3 length: 14; clone size: NA; V gene: TRBV28; CDR3 DNA: TGTGCCAGCAGTCGACAGGGGGCTGGCCAGCCCCAGCATTTT; CDR3 protein: CASSRQGAGQPQHF
J gene: TRBJ2-3; D gene: TRBD1; CDR3 length: 19; clone size: NA; V gene: TRBV5-6; CDR3 DNA: TGTGCCAGCAGCTTGGGGGGGACAGGGTCACTGGGGGACCAAGATACGCAGTATTTT; CDR3 protein: CASSLGGTGSLGDQDTQYF
J gene: TRBJ2-2; D gene: TRBD1; CDR3 length: 15; clone size: NA; V gene: TRBV27; CDR3 DNA: TGTGCCAGCAGGGGGTGGACAGGGGGGGCCGGGGAGCTGTTTTTT; CDR3 protein: CASRGWTGGAGELFF
J gene: TRBJ2-7; D gene: TRBD1; CDR3 length: 14; clone size: medium-sized; V gene: TRBV7-2; CDR3 DNA: TGTGCCAGCAGCATCCGGGACAGGGCAGGCGAGCAGTACTTC; CDR3 protein: CASSIRDRAGEQYF
J gene: TRBJ2-2; D gene: NA; CDR3 length: 16; clone size: NA; V gene: TRBV15; CDR3 DNA: TGTGCCACCAGCAGAGGTAGAGCGGAGAGCACCGGGGAGCTGTTTTTT; CDR3 protein: CATSRGRAESTGELFF
J gene: TRBJ1-5; D gene: TRBD1; CDR3 length: 16; clone size: NA; V gene: TRBV7-9; CDR3 DNA: TGTGCCAGCAGCCGCACGGGACAGGGGGGCAATCAGCCCCAGCATTTT; CDR3 protein: CASSRTGQGGNQPQHF
J gene: TRBJ1-1; D gene: NA; CDR3 length: 15; clone size: NA; V gene: TRBV7-2; CDR3 DNA: TGTGCCAGCAGCGCATGGGCAGGGATGAACACTGAAGCTTTCTTT; CDR3 protein: CASSAWAGMNTEAFF
J gene: TRBJ2-5; D gene: TRBD2; CDR3 length: 15; clone size: NA; V gene: TRBV9; CDR3 DNA: TGTGCCAGCAGCCCCTCGGGGACTAGCGGGGAGACCCAGTACTTC; CDR3 protein: CASSPSGTSGETQYF
J gene: TRBJ2-5; D gene: TRBD1; CDR3 length: 16; clone size: NA; V gene: TRBV5-6; CDR3 DNA: TGTGCCAGCAGCTCCGCCTGGGACAGGGGGTATGAGACCCAGTACTTC; CDR3 protein: CASSSAWDRGYETQYF
J gene: TRBJ2-2; D gene: TRBD1; CDR3 length: 16; clone size: NA; V gene: TRBV4-2; CDR3 DNA: TGTGCCAGCAGCCAACCGACAGGGCTGAACACCGGGGAGCTGTTTTTT; CDR3 protein: CASSQPTGLNTGELFF
J gene: TRBJ1-2; D gene: NA; CDR3 length: 16; clone size: NA; V gene: TRBV4-1; CDR3 DNA: TGCGCCAGCAGCCAAGATCTGGACAGAATTAACTATGGCTACACCTTC; CDR3 protein: CASSQDLDRINYGYTF
J gene: TRBJ2-7; D gene: TRBD1; CDR3 length: 11; clone size: once; V gene: TRBV20-1; CDR3 DNA: TGCAGTGCAGAACGACAGGGAGTAAGGTACTTC; CDR3 protein: CSAERQGVRYF
J gene: TRBJ1-1; D gene: NA; CDR3 length: 12; clone size: NA; V gene: TRBV28; CDR3 DNA: TGTGCCCATGGCAGTCCGAACACTGAAGCTTTCTTT; CDR3 protein: CAHGSPNTEAFF
J gene: TRBJ1-4; D gene: NA; CDR3 length: 15; clone size: NA; V gene: TRBV15; CDR3 DNA: TGTGCCACCAGCAGAGGGGGGGGTGCTAATGAAAAACTGTTTTTT; CDR3 protein: CATSRGGGANEKLFF
J gene: TRBJ1-1; D gene: NA; CDR3 length: 21; clone size: NA; V gene: TRBV13; CDR3 DNA: TGTGCCAGCAGCTTAGGCCTTTTGGGGGCTAAGTTCCGGGCTTTTGGGACTGAAGCTTTCTTT; CDR3 protein: CASSLGLLGAKFRAFGTEAFF
J gene: TRBJ2-3; D gene: NA; CDR3 length: 10; clone size: NA; V gene: TRBV9; CDR3 DNA: TGTGCCAGCGGGAGTGATACGCAGTATTTT; CDR3 protein: CASGSDTQYF
J gene: TRBJ1-5; D gene: TRBD1; CDR3 length: 15; clone size: NA; V gene: TRBV28; CDR3 DNA: TGTGCCAGCAGTTTCGGGGGGACAGGGCCTAAGCCCCAGCATTTT; CDR3 protein: CASSFGGTGPKPQHF
J gene: TRBJ1-1; D gene: NA; CDR3 length: 13; clone size: NA; V gene: TRBV19; CDR3 DNA: TGTGCCAGCAAACAGGTCCCGAACACTGAAGCTTTCTTT; CDR3 protein: CASKQVPNTEAFF
J gene: TRBJ1-4; D gene: NA; CDR3 length: 13; clone size: NA; V gene: TRBV9; CDR3 DNA: TGTGCCAGCAGCGTGCGAACTAATGAAAAACTGTTTTTT; CDR3 protein: CASSVRTNEKLFF
J gene: TRBJ1-3; D gene: NA; CDR3 length: 15; clone size: NA; V gene: TRBV19; CDR3 DNA: TGTGCCAGTAGTACAACCCGAAGACTGGGAAACACCATATATTTT; CDR3 protein: CASSTTRRLGNTIYF
J gene: TRBJ2-7; D gene: NA; CDR3 length: 11; clone size: NA; V gene: TRBV20-1; CDR3 DNA: TGCACCGTAGCTGACTCCTACGAGCAGTACTTC; CDR3 protein: CTVADSYEQYF
J gene: TRBJ1-2; D gene: TRBD1; CDR3 length: 13; clone size: NA; V gene: TRBV28; CDR3 DNA: TGTGCCAGCAGTCCACAGGGGGCCTATGGCTACACCTTC; CDR3 protein: CASSPQGAYGYTF
J gene: TRBJ2-2; D gene: NA; CDR3 length: 13; clone size: NA; V gene: TRBV15; CDR3 DNA: TGTGCCACCAGCAGACCTAGCGCCGGGGAGCTGTTTTTT; CDR3 protein: CATSRPSAGELFF
J gene: TRBJ1-1; D gene: NA; CDR3 length: 15; clone size: NA; V gene: TRBV29-1; CDR3 DNA: TGCAGCGTTGAAGCGTTCCGGGTCTTTAACACTGAAGCTTTCTTT; CDR3 protein: CSVEAFRVFNTEAFF
J gene: TRBJ2-7; D gene: TRBD2; CDR3 length: 14; clone size: NA; V gene: TRBV23-1; CDR3 DNA: TGCGCCAGCAGTCGGACTAGCGGGGGTTACGAGCAGTACTTC; CDR3 protein: CASSRTSGGYEQYF
J gene: TRBJ2-1; D gene: TRBD2; CDR3 length: 15; clone size: NA; V gene: TRBV28; CDR3 DNA: TGTGCCAGCAGTTTACGGCGGCTAGCGGCGGATGAGCAGTTCTTC; CDR3 protein: CASSLRRLAADEQFF
J gene: TRBJ1-3; D gene: NA; CDR3 length: 14; clone size: NA; V gene: TRBV6-5; CDR3 DNA: TGTGCCAGCAGTTACGGGCGCTCTGGAAACACCATATATTTT; CDR3 protein: CASSYGRSGNTIYF
J gene: TRBJ2-7; D gene: TRBD1; CDR3 length: 15; clone size: NA; V gene: TRBV7-9; CDR3 DNA: TGTGCCAGCAGCTTAGGGGCAGGGGGCCTCCTGCGGCAGTACTTC; CDR3 protein: CASSLGAGGLLRQYF
J gene: TRBJ1-5; D gene: NA; CDR3 length: 17; clone size: once; V gene: TRBV28; CDR3 DNA: TGTGCCAGCAGTTTATGGGGGGGGCGGCCTGGAAATCAGCCCCAGCATTTT; CDR3 protein: CASSLWGGRPGNQPQHF
J gene: TRBJ1-4; D gene: NA; CDR3 length: 14; clone size: NA; V gene: TRBV27; CDR3 DNA: TGTGCCAGCAGTCCCGGCCAGGCCTATGAAAAACTGTTTTTT; CDR3 protein: CASSPGQAYEKLFF
J gene: TRBJ2-1; D gene: NA; CDR3 length: 17; clone size: NA; V gene: TRBV7-9; CDR3 DNA: TGTGCCAGCAGCCCAGGGGTGAGCGACCCCTCCTACAATGAGCAGTTCTTC; CDR3 protein: CASSPGVSDPSYNEQFF
J gene: TRBJ2-1; D gene: TRBD2; CDR3 length: 14; clone size: NA; V gene: TRBV10-2; CDR3 DNA: TGCGCCAGCACAACTAGCGGGAGGGCCAGTGAGCAGTTCTTC; CDR3 protein: CASTTSGRASEQFF
J gene: TRBJ2-1; D gene: TRBD2; CDR3 length: 15; clone size: NA; V gene: TRBV5-4; CDR3 DNA: TGTGCCAGCTCGGCACCACTAGCGGGTGTGGATGAGCAGTTCTTC; CDR3 protein: CASSAPLAGVDEQFF
J gene: TRBJ2-5; D gene: NA; CDR3 length: 12; clone size: NA; V gene: TRBV7-6; CDR3 DNA: TGTGCCAGCAGCCCTACAGGGGAGACCCAGTACTTC; CDR3 protein: CASSPTGETQYF
J gene: TRBJ1-1; D gene: NA; CDR3 length: 13; clone size: NA; V gene: TRBV7-9; CDR3 DNA: TGTGCCAGCAGCTTATATGGGGGGACTGAAGCTTTCTTT; CDR3 protein: CASSLYGGTEAFF
J gene: TRBJ1-5; D gene: TRBD1; CDR3 length: 13; clone size: NA; V gene: TRBV10-3; CDR3 DNA: TGTGCCATCACCCAGGGGGTGGGTCAGCCCCAGCATTTT; CDR3 protein: CAITQGVGQPQHF
J gene: TRBJ2-1; D gene: NA; CDR3 length: 15; clone size: NA; V gene: TRBV4-3; CDR3 DNA: TGCGCCAGCAGCCGCGTCGGGGGGCAGAACAATGAGCAGTTCTTC; CDR3 protein: CASSRVGGQNNEQFF
J gene: TRBJ1-1; D gene: NA; CDR3 length: 14; clone size: NA; V gene: TRBV7-9; CDR3 DNA: TGTGCCAGCAGCCGGGGTGAAGCCAGGACTGAAGCTTTCTTT; CDR3 protein: CASSRGEARTEAFF
J gene: TRBJ2-3; D gene: TRBD2; CDR3 length: 14; clone size: NA; V gene: TRBV7-9; CDR3 DNA: TGTGCCAGCAGGGATAGCGGGCAGTTGGATACGCAGTATTTT; CDR3 protein: CASRDSGQLDTQYF